This T cell receptor beta chain was captured in a study of blood T cell repertoires in COVID-19. Germline V gene data show CDR1 as LGHNA and CDR2 as YSLEER. This CDR3 has 13 residues. The V and J ends lost 2 bases and 4 bases respectively, with 6 bases between them. Repertoires were generated with immunoSEQ multiplex PCR, while TCRdb's copy carries only in-frame clones and drops some. The repertoire holds about 260,000 clones, with roughly 88% as singletons. This receptor was obtained from a woman in her forties or fifties who had recovered from COVID-19. The rearrangement links TRBV4-3 to TRBJ1-5; no firm D call. The sample was PBMCs or T cells enriched from blood (not recorded which). The CDR3 is CASSQWRNQPQHF. The CDR3 DNA follows: TGCGCCAGCAGCCAATGGCGGAATCAGCCCCAGCATTTT.